The 22 T cell receptor beta chains reported below all come from one sample, sequenced in a study of siplizumab effects on memory and regulatory T cells. Generated by immunoSEQ multiplex PCR, the TCRdb table keeps only in-frame clones and is missing some. The data show 90,000 to 120,000 clones, nearly 95% seen once. Sequenced sample: Tregs sorted from blood. The receptors derive from a human donor in good health.

CDR3 nucleotides: TGTGCCAGCAGTTACGAGGTCACAGATACGCAGTATTTT. It codes for CASSYEVTDTQYF. The chain uses TRBV6-5 and TRBJ2-3; D is unresolved. Germline V gene lookup returns CDR1 MNHEY and CDR2 SVGAGI. Trimming shortened V by 2 bases and J by 2 bases, and 5 bases separated the two germline ends. CDR3 length: 13 amino acids.

CDR3 amino acids: CASSLRGQASSYNEQFF. The CDR3, as DNA: TGTGCCAGCAGCTTAAGAGGACAGGCGAGCTCCTACAATGAGCAGTTCTTC. The chain has TRBV11-2 and TRBJ2-1; the match to TRBD1 covers 7 bases. CDR1 and CDR2 from the germline V gene are SGHAT and FQNNGV. This CDR3 has 17 residues. V dropped 2 bases and J dropped 0; count of bases not matched to a gene: 7. Combining the CDR3 with reference TRBV11-2 and TRBJ2-1 gives the whole variable domain EAGVAQSPRYKIIEKRQSVAFWCNPISGHATLYWYQQILGQGPKLLIQFQNNGVVDDSQLPKDRFSAERLKGVDSTLKIQPAKLEDSAVYLCASSLRGQASSYNEQFFGPGTRLTVL.

The DNA of the CDR3 is TGTGCCAGCAGCCCCGGACTAGGCGGGAGCACAGATACGCAGTATTTT. This codes for CASSPGLGGSTDTQYF. The V call is TRBV7-9, the J call TRBJ2-3; 7 bases agree with TRBD2. V lost 5 bases and J lost 0; bases outside the gene matches: 8. The CDR3 is 16 residues long. Germline V gene lookup returns CDR1 SEHNR and CDR2 FQNEAQ (reference sequence).

This chain links TRBV5-1 with TRBJ2-5; D might be TRBD1 or TRBD2, each matching 6 bases. Matching the DNA end better, TRBJ2-7 makes the J call doubtful. The CDR3 runs 15 residues. Germline V gives CDR1 SGHRS, CDR2 YFSETQ. CDR3 protein: CASSFGGPPAYEQYF. The CDR3 DNA reads TGCGCCAGCAGCTTTGGGGGGCCCCCGGCCTACGAGCAGTACTTC.

The chain is built from TRBV6-6 and TRBJ1-1; possible D gene TRBD1, 6 bases. The V end was cut by 8 bases, the J end by 4 bases, with 17 bases between. The CDR3 covers 14 residues. Germline V gene data show CDR1 as MNHNY and CDR2 as SVGAGI (reference sequence). CDR3 in amino acids: CASSSTGIGTEAFF. CDR3 DNA sequence: TGTGCCAGCTCGTCTACAGGGATCGGCACTGAAGCTTTCTTT.

The chain couples TRBV20-1 to TRBJ2-4; 7 nucleotides match TRBD1. The length of the CDR3 is 11 residues. Germline V gives CDR1 DFQATT, CDR2 SNEGSKA (reference sequence). After removal of 2 bases from V and 11 bases from J, the junction contained 3 bases not matched to a gene. CDR3 DNA: TGCAGTGCTAGACCAGGGACAGTTCAGTACTTC. Translated, it gives CSARPGTVQYF.

The DNA of the CDR3 is TGTGCCAGCAGCCAAGATCTTGAGGGTACGCAGTATTTT. Protein sequence: CASSQDLEGTQYF. V and J are TRBV14 and TRBJ2-3; TRBD2 is a possible D gene (5 bases). Per the germline V gene, CDR1 is SGHDN and CDR2 is FVKESK. The CDR3 is 13 residues long. V was clipped by 0 bases and J by 8 bases, with 9 bases between them.

CDR3 DNA: TGTGCCAGCAGTCCACCGGGACTAGCGGGAGTCAATGAGCAGTTCTTC. Translating gives CASSPPGLAGVNEQFF. V is TRBV27 and J is TRBJ2-1; 14 nucleotides agree with TRBD2. The CDR3 covers 16 residues. CDR1 MNHEY and CDR2 SMNVEV come from the germline V gene (reference sequence). V was clipped by 5 bases and J by 6 bases; unmatched bases: 6.

This chain connects TRBV2 to TRBJ1-4, with 11 nucleotides matching TRBD1. The CDR3 has 15 residues. Germline assignment: CDR1 SNHLY and CDR2 FYNNEI. The trim removed 6 bases at V and 5 bases at J, leaving 5 bases unmatched. The CDR3 is CASRGQGARNEKLFF. The CDR3 bases are TGTGCCAGCAGAGGACAGGGGGCGCGAAATGAAAAACTGTTTTTT.

The chain combines TRBV6-5 with TRBJ1-1; D is unclear. Germline CDR1 reads MNHEY; CDR2 reads SVGAGI. V lost 5 bases to trimming and J lost 4 bases, with 5 bases between them. CDR3 size: 11 residues. The CDR3, as DNA: TGTGCCAGCAGTACACCCACTGAAGCTTTCTTT. This sequence encodes CASSTPTEAFF.

This clone was seen a few times. The chain couples TRBV2 to TRBJ1-1; the D gene is possibly TRBD1 (5 bases). In germline, CDR1 is SNHLY, CDR2 FYNNEI. Deletions cut 6 bases from V and 9 bases from J, with 17 bases between. CDR3 length: 13 amino acids. Here the CDR3 DNA reads TGTGCCAGCAGGGCAGGTGAAAGGGGTAAAGCTTTCTTT. Its protein product is CASRAGERGKAFF. The full variable domain, rest sourced from reference TRBV2 and TRBJ1-1, is EPEVTQTPSHQVTQMGQEVILRCVPISNHLYFYWYRQILGQKVEFLVSFYNNEISEKSEIFDDQFSVERPDGSNFTLKIRSTKLEDSAMYFCASRAGERGKAFFGQGTRLTVV.

J is TRBJ2-3 and V is TRBV4-2; TRBD2 aligns across 7 bases. CDR1 LGHNA and CDR2 YNFKEQ come from the germline V gene. The trim removed 1 base at V and 1 base at J, leaving 5 bases unmatched. This CDR3 spans 16 amino acids. Written as DNA, the CDR3 is TGTGCCAGCAGCCAAGCCCTTCGGGGGGGCACAGATACGCAGTATTTT. It is translated as CASSQALRGGTDTQYF.

The CDR3 nucleotides are TGTGCCAGCAGCCAAGAAGGCGGGAAGAACACCGGGGAGCTGTTTTTT. Amino acids: CASSQEGGKNTGELFF. The rearrangement links TRBV4-2 to TRBJ2-2; possible D gene TRBD2, 6 bases. Germline lookup yields CDR1 LGHNA and CDR2 YNFKEQ. The V end was cut by 0 bases, the J end by 1 base, with 9 bases between. The CDR3 covers 16 residues.

The chain combines TRBV19 with TRBJ1-6, with D unclear. CDR1 and CDR2 (germline): LNHDA, SQIVND (reference sequence). CDR3 length equals 12 residues. Deletions cut 2 bases from V and 7 bases from J, with 3 bases between. DNA of the CDR3: TGTGCCAGTAGTATAAAAAATTCACCCCTCCACTTT. As protein: CASSIKNSPLHF. The full variable domain, rest sourced from reference TRBV19 and TRBJ1-6, is DGGITQSPKYLFRKEGQNVTLSCEQNLNHDAMYWYRQDPGQGLRLIYYSQIVNDFQKGDIAEGYSVSREKKESFPLTVTSAQKNPTAFYLCASSIKNSPLHFGNGTRLTVT.

In its sample, this clone was seen once. The chain couples TRBV6-6 to TRBJ2-7; weak D call: TRBD1 (6 bases). The CDR3 length is 13 residues. Germline V CDR1 and CDR2: MNHNY, SVGAGI (reference sequence). V was cut by 4 bases and J by 6 bases, with 13 bases left in between. CDR3: CASSSDLRGEQYF. CDR3 bases: TGTGCCAGCAGTTCCGATCTCAGGGGCGAGCAGTACTTC.

Only one count was recorded for this clone. The chain carries TRBV7-9 and TRBJ1-4; D is uncertain. With 5 bases removed from V and 6 bases from J, the gap between germline ends came to 13 bases. This CDR3 has 14 amino acids. Germline values: CDR1 SEHNR, CDR2 FQNEAQ (reference sequence). The CDR3 nucleotides are TGTGCCAGCAGCCCGACCACTCAAGATGAAAAACTGTTTTTT. Encoded protein: CASSPTTQDEKLFF.

This sequence joins TRBV2 and TRBJ2-5; no clear D gene. The CDR3 sequence is 17 residues long. Trimming cost V 5 bases and J 5 bases, with 24 bases left between them. Germline V gene data show CDR1 as SNHLY and CDR2 as FYNNEI. The CDR3 region has the DNA TGTGCCAGCAGTCCCCCTCCGTTTGGTAGGCAAGAGGAGACCCAGTACTTC. Protein: CASSPPPFGRQEETQYF.

The chain links TRBV4-1 to TRBJ2-7, with 8 bases lining up with TRBD1. With 4 bases clipped from V and 3 bases from J, the junction kept 8 bases outside the gene matches. Germline-derived CDR1 and CDR2 are MGHRA and YSYEKL. This CDR3 has 15 residues. The CDR3 sequence is CASSRARTGIYEQYF. CDR3 nucleotides: TGCGCCAGCAGCCGGGCGCGGACAGGGATCTACGAGCAGTACTTC.

The chain is built from TRBV6-1 and TRBJ1-6; possible D gene TRBD1, 6 bases. Germline V lookup: CDR1 MNHNS, CDR2 SASEGT. This CDR3 contains 15 residues. Trimming left V 4 bases short and J 6 bases short, with 13 bases between. The chain's CDR3 is CASSGRTEGNSPLHF. The DNA for the CDR3 is TGTGCCAGCAGTGGCCGGACAGAGGGTAATTCACCCCTCCACTTT.

The genes are TRBV30 and TRBJ1-4; 9 bases fit TRBD1. V trimming: 3 bases; J trimming: 7 bases; junction bases outside the gene matches: 9. Germline-derived CDR1 and CDR2 are GTSNPN and SVGIG (reference sequence). The CDR3 consists of 15 residues. The CDR3 nucleotides are TGTGCCTGGAGCACCCTCGAGACAGGGGGTGAAAAACTGTTTTTT. This codes for CAWSTLETGGEKLFF.

The V gene is TRBV5-5, the J gene TRBJ1-3; no clear D. The length of the CDR3 is 14 residues. Trimming pared 5 bases from V and 0 bases from J, leaving 9 bases between. Germline CDR1 is SGHKS and CDR2 is YYEKEE (reference sequence). CDR3 nucleotides: TGTGCCAGCAGACCTGACACCTCTGGAAACACCATATATTTT. Its protein product is CASRPDTSGNTIYF.

The gene calls are TRBV2 and TRBJ2-7, with 8 nucleotides matching TRBD1. Germline lookup yields CDR1 SNHLY and CDR2 FYNNEI. The CDR3 extends over 14 amino acids. V lost 7 bases to trimming and J lost 2 bases; unmatched junction nucleotides: 7. CDR3 nucleotides: TGTGCCAGCACCTATACAGGGGGGACCTACGAGCAGTACTTC. Protein: CASTYTGGTYEQYF.